Given below is one TCR beta chain in context. Its cognate antigen is unknown. The data originate from a study of cytomegalovirus exposure and HLA in healthy donors. The CDR3 runs to 16 residues. CDR1 and CDR2 from the germline V gene are LNHDA and SQIVND (reference sequence). With V trimmed by 5 bases and J by 4 bases, 10 bases remained unmatched. The study ran its PCR with 60 Vbeta and 13 Jbeta primers. Profiling relied on immunoSEQ multiplex PCR, and the TCRdb table lists in-frame clones only, not all of them. The table lists roughly 200,000 clones, approximately 82% of them singletons. Findings and limits, study-wide: In a later analysis, a genetic analysis reported fewer productive-TCR N-insertions in an Asian-associated ancestry cluster than the cohort average. Likely technical artifact: a cluster of highly shared sequence variants. It was assumed in the presence/absence analyses that sequencing depth was roughly uniform across donors.

The clonotype originates from a woman between 18 and 29 years old in good health and CMV-seronegative. Specimen: PBMCs. The chain joins TRBV19 to TRBJ2-2; the match to TRBD1 covers 7 bases. In DNA, the CDR3 is TGTGCCAGTAGTTCTACCGGGACAGTAAGCACCGGGGAGCTGTTTTTT. Translation gives CASSSTGTVSTGELFF.